This passage covers 17 T cell receptor beta chains from one sample sequenced in a study of cytomegalovirus exposure and HLA in healthy donors. Primers for the PCR totalled 60 Vbeta and 13 Jbeta. TCRdb's table, derived via immunoSEQ multiplex PCR, lists solely in-frame clones and lacks some. There are about 100,000 clones in the sample; around 80% occur only once, and roughly 13% lies in the top ten. The sample was PBMCs. The receptors were gathered from a male donor in good health and CMV-seropositive.

In this sample, this clone turned up a few times. This sequence joins TRBV6-5 and TRBJ2-1; 7 nucleotides line up with TRBD1. J lost 7 bases, V lost 2 bases, and 8 bases had no gene match. The CDR3 is 15 residues long. From germline, CDR1 is MNHEY and CDR2 SVGAGI. CDR3 protein: CASSYGFEGANEQFF. CDR3 nucleotide sequence: TGTGCCAGCAGTTACGGGTTTGAGGGGGCGAATGAGCAGTTCTTC.

The chain carries TRBV28 and TRBJ1-1; TRBD1 aligns across 7 bases. J lost 3 bases, V lost 5 bases, and 18 bases had no gene match. Germline assignment: CDR1 MDHEN and CDR2 SYDVKM. The CDR3 consists of 18 residues. Here the CDR3 DNA reads TGTGCCAGCAGTGTCACCGGGACAGCCAAACCAAAGTACACTGAAGCTTTCTTT. Its translation is CASSVTGTAKPKYTEAFF. Full variable domain (missing parts from reference TRBV28 and TRBJ1-1): DVKVTQSSRYLVKRTGEKVFLECVQDMDHENMFWYRQDPGLGLRLIYFSYDVKMKEKGDIPEGYSVSREKKERFSLILESASTNQTSMYLCASSVTGTAKPKYTEAFFGQGTRLTVV.

Of note for this clone: At one of its ends the junction is not consistent with the germline gene, which may arise from a read error. This chain connects TRBV27 to TRBJ1-1, with D possibly TRBD1 on 6 matching bases. The CDR3 sequence is 14 residues long. In germline, CDR1 is MNHEY, CDR2 SMNVEV (reference sequence). The DNA for the CDR3 is TGTGCCAGCAGCCCCAACAGACAGGCTCCTTTCTCCCCTTTT. The encoded protein is CASSPNRQAPFSPF.

This clone appeared a single time. The V and J genes are TRBV6-6 and TRBJ1-4; no clear D gene. Germline CDR1 reads MNHNY; CDR2 reads SVGAGI (reference sequence). The CDR3 sequence is 14 residues long. With 2 bases removed from V and 7 bases from J, the gap between germline ends came to 11 bases. In nucleotides, the CDR3 is TGTGCCAGCAGTTACGTTGGGCTGTTTGAAAAACTGTTTTTT. Its protein product is CASSYVGLFEKLFF.

The chain carries TRBV2 and TRBJ2-5; 8 nucleotides match TRBD2. The CDR3 runs 18 residues. CDR1 SNHLY and CDR2 FYNNEI come from the germline V gene. V lost 0 bases, J lost 5 bases, and 14 bases stayed unmatched. CDR3 loop: CASSEAGGTSVRAETQYF. For the CDR3, the DNA is TGTGCCAGCAGTGAAGCGGGGGGGACTAGTGTGCGGGCTGAGACCCAGTACTTC.

The chain recombines TRBV9 with TRBJ2-5; the match to TRBD1 covers 7 bases. V gave up 5 bases and J gave up 4 bases; unmatched junction bases: 11. The length of the CDR3 is 15 residues. Germline V lookup: CDR1 SGDLS, CDR2 YYNGEE. CDR3 region: CASSLDRQSGETQYF. The CDR3 DNA is TGTGCCAGCAGTTTGGACAGGCAAAGTGGAGAGACCCAGTACTTC. Looking up the rest from reference TRBV9 and TRBJ2-5 gives the full variable domain: DSGVTQTPKHLITATGQRVTLRCSPRSGDLSVYWYQQSLDQGLQFLIQYYNGEERAKGNILERFSAQQFPDLHSELNLSSLELGDSALYFCASSLDRQSGETQYFGPGTRLLVL.

As regards this clone: Within the sample, other DNA sequences also encode this same CDR3. The rearrangement links TRBV5-6 to TRBJ1-2, with a tentative D call TRBD1 (5 bases). CDR1 and CDR2 from the germline V gene are SGHDT and YYEEEE. The V and J ends lost 2 bases and 1 base respectively, with 6 bases between them. The CDR3 is 13 residues long. The CDR3 region has the DNA TGTGCCAGCAGCTTTCAGGGTAACTATGGCTACACCTTC. This codes for CASSFQGNYGYTF.

J is TRBJ2-5 and V is TRBV14, with D perhaps TRBD2 (6 bases). The CDR3 is made up of 13 amino acids. Germline V lookup: CDR1 SGHDN, CDR2 FVKESK. The ends were cut back, 6 bases at V and 6 bases at J, with 14 bases in the middle. The CDR3 sequence is CASRLGGLKTQYF. The CDR3, as DNA: TGTGCCAGCAGGCTTGGAGGGCTGAAGACCCAGTACTTC.

The chain joins TRBV5-1 to TRBJ2-1, with D maybe TRBD1 (5 bases). The ends were cut back, 2 bases at V and 4 bases at J, with 7 bases in the middle. The CDR3 length is 13 residues. Germline CDR1 reads SGHRS; CDR2 reads YFSETQ. This chain's CDR3 is CASSLQDYNEQFF. The CDR3 DNA sequence: TGCGCCAGCAGCTTACAGGATTACAATGAGCAGTTCTTC. Full variable domain (outside the CDR3, taken from reference TRBV5-1 and TRBJ2-1): KAGVTQTPRYLIKTRGQQVTLSCSPISGHRSVSWYQQTPGQGLQFLFEYFSETQRNKGNFPGRFSGRQFSNSRSEMNVSTLELGDSALYLCASSLQDYNEQFFGPGTRLTVL.

V and J are TRBV5-1 and TRBJ2-2; D ambiguous. Per germline, CDR1 SGHRS and CDR2 YFSETQ. V lost 6 bases and J 0 bases, leaving 12 bases between the germline ends. The CDR3 is 15 residues long. The CDR3, as DNA: TGCGCCAGCATGAGACAAAGTCCGAACACCGGGGAGCTGTTTTTT. Amino acid sequence: CASMRQSPNTGELFF.

The chain links TRBV9 to TRBJ2-7; D may be TRBD1 (5 bases). The germline gives CDR1 SGDLS, CDR2 YYNGEE. CDR3 length: 14 residues. The ends were cut back, 3 bases at V and 0 bases at J, with 10 bases in the middle. CDR3 nucleotide sequence: TGTGCCAGCAGCGCCCTGCAGGGCTCCTACGAGCAGTACTTC. This encodes CASSALQGSYEQYF.

This chain joins TRBV18 and TRBJ1-2; 8 bases line up with TRBD1. CDR1 KGHSH and CDR2 LQKENI come from the germline V gene. Trimming removed 2 bases from V and 2 bases from J; junction bases left unmatched: 1. This CDR3 is built from 14 residues. The CDR3 coding sequence is TGTGCCAGCTCACCAGACAGGGGAAACTATGGCTACACCTTC. Translated, it gives CASSPDRGNYGYTF.

The chain combines TRBV5-6 with TRBJ1-5; TRBD1 might be the D (5 bases). V dropped 3 bases and J dropped 5 bases, with 12 bases sitting between them. Germline CDR1 SGHDT, CDR2 YYEEEE. The CDR3 contains 14 residues. The CDR3 protein is CASSSQGFYQPQHF. DNA for the CDR3: TGTGCCAGCAGCTCCCAGGGTTTCTATCAGCCCCAGCATTTT.

The chain joins TRBV9 to TRBJ2-4; a weak D match, TRBD1 (6 bases). This CDR3 has 16 residues. With 0 bases removed from V and 5 bases from J, the gap between germline ends came to 15 bases. CDR1 SGDLS and CDR2 YYNGEE come from the germline V gene. CDR3 sequence reads: CASSVDMGQGENIQYF. CDR3 sequence (DNA): TGTGCCAGCAGCGTAGATATGGGACAAGGGGAAAACATTCAGTACTTC.

This chain connects TRBV6-5 to TRBJ2-3; 12 bases map to TRBD2. Trimming removed 4 bases from V and 4 bases from J; junction bases left unmatched: 6. The CDR3 is 16 amino acids. Germline CDR1 reads MNHEY; CDR2 reads SVGAGI. CDR3 amino acids: CASSSLASGGADTQYF. In DNA, the CDR3 is TGTGCCAGCAGTTCCCTTGCTAGCGGGGGGGCAGATACGCAGTATTTT.

The CDR3 bases are TGTGCCAGCAGCTCCTCGGACTGTTTCCGGCCCCAGCATTTT. Translated, it gives CASSSSDCFRPQHF. The chain couples TRBV7-4 to TRBJ1-5; unclear D gene. This CDR3 has 14 amino acids. Germline V gene lookup returns CDR1 SGHVT and CDR2 SQSDAQ. V was pared by 4 bases and J by 9 bases, with 16 bases between.

This rearrangement joins TRBV10-3 to TRBJ2-3; TRBD2 agrees at 10 bases. With 0 bases clipped from V and 3 bases from J, the junction kept 3 bases outside the gene matches. Germline V gene data show CDR1 as ENHRY and CDR2 as SYGVKD. The CDR3 sequence is 16 residues long. The chain's CDR3 is CAISESGSGGTDTQYF. The CDR3, as DNA: TGTGCCATCAGTGAGTCAGGTAGCGGGGGGACAGATACGCAGTATTTT.